This T cell receptor beta chain came from a study of low-dose radiotherapy and immunotherapy resistance in tumors. This clonotype was seen many times. Stated time point: after trial treatment. Treatment indicated: LDRT plus nivolumab, ipilimumab, low-dose cyclophosphamide and aspirin (RACIN trial). This CDR3 is built from 16 residues. J lost 2 bases, V lost 6 bases, and 10 bases had no gene match. Germline V gives CDR1 DFQATT, CDR2 SNEGSKA (reference sequence). TRAV- and TRBV-specific primers, spanning alpha and beta chains, primed first-strand cDNA. TCRs were amplified for roughly 20 PCR cycles with a constant-region primer and V-primer adapter. TCRdb re-called the reads with MiXCR, one entry per CDR3 protein. The sample lists about 58,000 distinct CDR3 sequences, 20% to 25% occurring once.

Sequences were derived from PBMCs, sampled after low-dose radiotherapy plus immunotherapy. The chain links TRBV20-1 to TRBJ1-5; 10 positions agree with TRBD1. The sequence derives from a male donor with prostate cancer. The CDR3 here is CSATSGQGVGNQPQHF. In nucleotides, the CDR3 is TGCAGTGCAACTTCTGGACAGGGGGTGGGCAATCAGCCCCAGCATTTT.